These T cell receptor beta chains were read from a single sample in a study of blood T cell repertoires in COVID-19. Measured with immunoSEQ multiplex PCR; TCRdb has only the in-frame clones, and not every one. Among 9,500 to 15,000 clones listed, roughly 80% were seen once. The specimen sequenced was peripheral blood. The receptors stem from a man of 80 years or more with acute or convalescent COVID-19. The CDR3 runs from the conserved cysteine through the conserved F or W. The order of the fields is V gene, D gene, J gene, clone size, CDR3 protein, CDR3 DNA. The D gene is left open where the match is weak. Clone size is shown for a subset of rows, as once, few, many or a class of expanded clone.

TRBV6-1	.	TRBJ2-2	.	CASSDRARELFF	TGTGCCAGCAGTGACAGGGCGCGGGAGCTGTTTTTT
TRBV30	.	TRBJ1-5	.	CAWPGRGGIEGNQPQHF	TGTGCCTGGCCGGGGCGGGGGGGGATAGAAGGCAATCAGCCCCAGCATTTT
TRBV4-1	.	TRBJ1-2	.	CASSHAGSYGYTF	TGCGCCAGCAGCCACGCGGGTTCCTATGGCTACACCTTC
TRBV25-1	TRBD1	TRBJ1-2	few	CASSEWDSSYGYTF	TGTGCCAGCAGTGAATGGGACAGCAGCTATGGCTACACCTTC
TRBV5-4	.	TRBJ2-2	.	CASSLGHPQAGELFF	TGTGCCAGCAGCTTGGGACATCCTCAAGCCGGGGAGCTGTTTTTT
TRBV3-1/TRBV3-2	.	TRBJ1-6	.	CASSQDRAGRNLHF	TGTGCCAGCAGCCAAGATCGGGCAGGGAGGAACCTCCACTTT
TRBV7-9	TRBD1	TRBJ1-1	.	CASSLGDRGPSFF	TGTGCCAGCAGCTTAGGGGACAGGGGGCCATCTTTCTTT
TRBV7-3	TRBD1	TRBJ2-2	.	CASSDTGGGELFF	TGTGCCAGCAGCGATACAGGGGGCGGGGAGCTGTTTTTT
TRBV21-1	.	TRBJ1-1	.	CASSKSHGSDFSSMNTEAFF	TGTGCCAGCAGCAAGTCCCACGGGAGCGATTTTTCTTCCATGAACACTGAAGCTTTCTTT
TRBV6-6	.	TRBJ1-5	.	CASSLTGRGGNQPQHF	TGTGCCAGCAGCTTAACCGGCAGGGGTGGAAATCAGCCCCAGCATTTT
TRBV10-1	.	TRBJ1-6	.	CASSDPSFAGDNSPLHF	TGCGCCAGCAGTGACCCCTCATTCGCAGGCGATAATTCACCCCTCCACTTT
TRBV28	TRBD1	TRBJ1-2	.	CASSWDRDSLYGYTF	TGTGCCAGCAGTTGGGACCGGGACAGTCTCTATGGCTACACCTTC
TRBV6-5	.	TRBJ2-7	.	CASSYSGAGANEQYF	TGTGCCAGTAGTTACTCGGGGGCGGGGGCCAACGAGCAGTACTTC
TRBV3-1/TRBV3-2	.	TRBJ2-7	.	CASSPADSAQPTF	TGTGCCAGCAGCCCCGCGGACTCGGCCCAGCCGACTTTC
TRBV6-1	TRBD2	TRBJ2-1	.	CASSDQGLAGGSNEQFF	TGTGCCAGCAGTGATCAAGGACTAGCGGGGGGAAGTAATGAGCAGTTCTTC
TRBV7-9	.	TRBJ1-2	.	CASSLNVQGGYTF	TGTGCCAGCAGCTTAAACGTTCAGGGAGGCTACACCTTC
TRBV3-1/TRBV3-2	.	TRBJ2-3	.	CASSQAPTPGTDTQYF	TGTGCCAGCAGCCAAGCGCCGACCCCGGGGACAGATACGCAGTATTTT
TRBV3-1/TRBV3-2	.	TRBJ2-7	.	CASSQARREQYF	TGTGCCAGCAGCCAAGCTCGCAGGGAGCAGTACTTC
TRBV9	TRBD1	TRBJ2-6	.	CASSTGQGSGANVLTF	TGTGCCAGCAGCACGGGACAGGGATCTGGGGCCAACGTCCTGACTTTC
TRBV6-1	.	TRBJ1-5	.	CASSESSVWDQPQHF	TGTGCCAGCAGTGAATCGAGCGTTTGGGATCAGCCCCAGCATTTT
TRBV6-1	.	TRBJ2-3	.	CASSEFLDTQYF	TGTGCCAGCAGTGAATTCCTAGATACGCAGTATTTT
TRBV15	.	TRBJ1-6	.	CATSLGHAATLHF	TGTGCCACCAGCCTCGGACATGCGGCGACCCTCCACTTT
TRBV6-2/TRBV6-3	.	TRBJ2-5	few	CASSKGDTLRWTQYF	TGTGCCAGCAGTAAAGGGGACACCCTTCGGTGGACCCAGTACTTC
TRBV5-4	TRBD1	TRBJ1-6	.	CASSLDDRENSPLHF	TGTGCCAGCAGCTTGGATGACAGGGAAAATTCACCCCTCCACTTT
TRBV27	.	TRBJ1-2	.	CASSLAPTDTVRGYTF	TGTGCCAGCAGTTTGGCCCCGACAGACACAGTGAGAGGCTACACCTTC
TRBV19	.	TRBJ1-2	.	CASSIAGRGYGYTF	TGTGCCAGTAGTATAGCTGGCAGGGGATATGGCTACACCTTC
TRBV7-2	.	TRBJ2-5	.	CASSLFNRQETQYF	TGTGCCAGCAGCTTATTTAATCGCCAAGAGACCCAGTACTTC
TRBV3-1/TRBV3-2	TRBD1	TRBJ2-1	.	CASSQDKGAPGNEQFF	TGTGCCAGCAGCCAAGATAAGGGGGCCCCGGGGAATGAGCAGTTCTTC
TRBV5-1	.	TRBJ1-3	.	CASSSDSLSGNTIYF	TGCGCCAGCAGTTCGGACAGCCTCTCTGGAAACACCATATATTTT
TRBV11-2	.	TRBJ1-1	.	CASSLEGAATEAFF	TGTGCCAGCAGCTTAGAGGGCGCAGCCACTGAAGCTTTCTTT
TRBV2	.	TRBJ1-2	.	CASGGGFGGYTF	TGTGCCAGCGGGGGGGGGTTCGGTGGCTACACCTTC
TRBV19	.	TRBJ1-2	.	CAASSGTGVYGYTF	TGTGCCGCATCATCCGGGACGGGAGTTTATGGCTACACCTTC
TRBV7-2	.	TRBJ1-6	.	CASTGDYNSPLHF	TGTGCCAGCACGGGAGATTATAATTCACCCCTCCACTTT
TRBV6-2/TRBV6-3	.	TRBJ1-5	once	CASSYGRGGSNQPQHF	TGTGCCAGCAGTTACGGTCGGGGAGGGAGCAATCAGCCCCAGCATTTT
TRBV2	.	TRBJ2-7	.	CASSEQGYEQYF	TGTGCCAGCAGTGAACAGGGCTACGAGCAGTACTTC
TRBV19	.	TRBJ1-1	.	CASSERYSQGSFF	TGTGCCAGTTCGGAACGGTACAGTCAGGGTTCTTTCTTT
TRBV3-1/TRBV3-2	.	TRBJ1-2	.	CASSPSYDKHYGYTF	TGTGCCAGCAGCCCGTCATATGACAAGCACTATGGCTACACCTTC
TRBV9	TRBD1	TRBJ1-2	.	CASTEGQGERGYTF	TGTGCCAGCACCGAGGGACAGGGGGAACGAGGCTACACCTTC
TRBV18	TRBD1	TRBJ2-1	.	CASSPLGGQAYNEQFF	TGTGCCAGCTCACCACTGGGGGGACAGGCCTACAATGAGCAGTTCTTC
TRBV7-9	.	TRBJ1-1	.	CASSLAGLNTEAFF	TGTGCCAGCAGCTTGGCGGGACTGAACACTGAAGCTTTCTTT
TRBV11-2	.	TRBJ1-3	few	CASSLVRGAIYF	TGTGCCAGCAGCTTAGTGCGGGGCGCCATATATTTT
TRBV29-1	TRBD1	TRBJ2-7	.	CSGDRDETYEQYF	TGCAGCGGCGACAGGGATGAAACCTACGAGCAGTACTTC
TRBV6-5	TRBD1	TRBJ1-1	.	CASSYGTAEAFF	TGTGCCAGCAGCTACGGGACAGCTGAAGCTTTCTTT
TRBV19	.	TRBJ2-2	few	CASSMTEVVGELFF	TGTGCCAGTAGTATGACAGAGGTGGTCGGGGAGCTGTTTTTT
TRBV10-1	.	TRBJ1-2	.	CASIKRDGGRYGYTF	TGCGCCAGCATAAAACGGGATGGAGGGAGATATGGCTACACCTTC
TRBV5-1	.	TRBJ2-5	.	CASSQGQGGKTQYF	TGCGCCAGCAGCCAAGGACAGGGAGGGAAGACCCAGTACTTC
TRBV4-1	TRBD2	TRBJ2-1	.	CPSRRPGLADEQFF	TGCCCCAGCCGCCGGCCGGGACTAGCCGATGAGCAGTTCTTC
TRBV27	TRBD1	TRBJ1-1	.	CASSTGQGAPEAFF	TGTGCCAGCAGTACGGGACAGGGGGCGCCTGAAGCTTTCTTT
TRBV30	.	TRBJ1-6	.	CAWSTPPGNNSPLHF	TGTGCCTGGAGTACCCCGCCAGGGAATAATTCACCCCTCCACTTT
TRBV30	.	TRBJ1-4	.	CAANGGAGEKLFF	TGTGCGGCGAATGGGGGCGCAGGGGAAAAACTGTTTTTT
TRBV7-9	.	TRBJ1-4	.	CASEVAGAEKLFF	TGTGCCAGCGAGGTGGCGGGGGCTGAAAAACTGTTTTTT
TRBV6-1	.	TRBJ1-4	.	CASSEGGEQFF	TGTGCCAGCAGTGAGGGCGGGGAACAGTTTTTT
TRBV7-9	TRBD2	TRBJ2-5	.	CASGPGGARETQYF	TGTGCCAGCGGACCGGGGGGGGCACGGGAGACCCAGTACTTC
TRBV2	.	TRBJ1-6	.	CASSELPLGTKPWSYNSPLHF	TGTGCCAGCAGTGAGTTGCCGTTGGGGACTAAACCATGGAGTTATAATTCACCCCTCCACTTT
TRBV5-1	TRBD2	TRBJ2-3	.	CASSNSGAYTDTQYF	TGCGCCAGCAGCAATAGCGGGGCCTACACAGATACGCAGTATTTT
TRBV7-6	TRBD1	TRBJ1-5	.	CASSLRQGRGQPQHF	TGTGCCAGCAGCTTGCGACAGGGACGCGGTCAGCCCCAGCATTTT
TRBV7-3	TRBD1	TRBJ1-1	.	CASSLDGTGVTEAFF	TGTGCCAGCAGCTTAGATGGGACAGGGGTCACTGAAGCTTTCTTT
TRBV19	.	TRBJ1-5	.	CASSSPVMGNQPQHF	TGTGCCAGTAGTTCCCCAGTGATGGGCAATCAGCCCCAGCATTTT
TRBV5-8	TRBD1	TRBJ2-5	once	CASSQTGSETQYF	TGTGCCAGCAGCCAGACAGGGTCGGAGACCCAGTACTTC
TRBV4-2	TRBD2	TRBJ2-5	few	CASSQDSPTSGETQYF	TGTGCCAGCAGCCAAGATTCCCCCACTAGCGGGGAGACCCAGTACTTC